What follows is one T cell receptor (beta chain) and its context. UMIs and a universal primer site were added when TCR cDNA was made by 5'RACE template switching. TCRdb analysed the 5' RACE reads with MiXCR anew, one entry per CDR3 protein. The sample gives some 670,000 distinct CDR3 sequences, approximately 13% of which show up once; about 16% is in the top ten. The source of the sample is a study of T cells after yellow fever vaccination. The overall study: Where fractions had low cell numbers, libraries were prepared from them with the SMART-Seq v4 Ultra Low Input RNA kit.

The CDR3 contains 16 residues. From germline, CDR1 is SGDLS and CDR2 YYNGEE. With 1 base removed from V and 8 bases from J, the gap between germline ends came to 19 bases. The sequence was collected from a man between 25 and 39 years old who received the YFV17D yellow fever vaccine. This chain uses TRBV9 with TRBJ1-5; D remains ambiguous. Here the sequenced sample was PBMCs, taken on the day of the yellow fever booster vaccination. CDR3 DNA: TGTGCCAGCAGCGTACCCAAGGCCGTAAGGGATAAGCCCCAGCATTTT. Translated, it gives CASSVPKAVRDKPQHF.